The source of this T cell receptor (beta chain) is a study of T cells in Graves' hyperthyroidism and ophthalmopathy (dated by TCRdb to between 2019 and 2020). About the study as a whole: Peripheral blood was collected at initial diagnosis, before any treatment. A discovery cohort of about 95 patients, roughly 40 with Graves' ophthalmopathy and more than 55 with stable Graves' hyperthyroidism, was used to find distinguishing TCR V-J signatures. Following sampling, methimazole starting at 30 mg daily was given to hyperthyroidism patients, and high-dose intravenous methylprednisolone was given to ophthalmopathy patients. Prospective prediction of ophthalmopathy was tested in an independent validation cohort of approximately 19 hyperthyroidism patients and some 17 patients who later progressed to ophthalmopathy. The approximately 90 discovery patients were divided at random into training and test sets in a 7:3 ratio. In addition, the study compared T-cell repertoires in thyroid tissue and in blood from six Graves' hyperthyroidism patients. According to the paper, TCR Vbeta CDR3 sequencing was carried out on over 130 peripheral blood samples, which came from 40 to 45 ophthalmopathy, some 73 hyperthyroidism and about 17 progressor patients. Overall study outcomes, separate from this receptor: Sample size was not statistically predetermined, and investigators were not blinded to group allocation. Blood samples also contained most of the expanded thyroid clonotypes (frequency above 0.001), which suggests that blood repertoires may reflect thyroid immune responses. In validation, the model predicted progression to ophthalmopathy a median of roughly 6.1 months before onset, with roughly 68% sensitivity and 72.22% specificity. A 13 V-J signature model separated ophthalmopathy from stable hyperthyroidism, with 87.88% sensitivity and about 81% specificity in cross-validation and 80%/75% in testing.

The CDR3 measures 13 amino acids from cysteine to phenylalanine. Left in the record is the CDR3 DNA by itself, 39 bases read in frame from the first base. CDR1 and CDR2 are drawn from the germline V gene (reference sequence): SEHNR, FQNEAQ. V and J lose 2 bases and 8 bases, and a span of 10 bases separates them. Stable Graves' hyperthyroidism was defined as the absence of progression to ophthalmopathy over 18 months of follow-up. The hyperthyroidism patients were between 18 and 65 years old and newly diagnosed, with a disease duration of less than 2 months. The study excluded patients with uncontrolled infections, other autoimmune diseases, pregnancy or lactation. Diagnoses were established on the basis of clinical symptoms, serum thyroxine and TRAb, thyroid ultrasound, and orbital computed tomography. PBMCs were isolated from 8 to 10 ml of fresh peripheral blood by Ficoll-Paque density gradient centrifugation. Trizol reagent was used to extract total RNA, and RNA quality was then checked on an Agilent 2100 Bioanalyzer.

Notes on this clonotype: Its antigen remains unidentified. No clone much larger than this one lies a single base away; base qualities are absent.

TCR beta CDR3 regions were amplified from RNA transcripts. For the first round of RT-PCR on the TCR CDR3, the HTBI primer set was used together with the Qiagen OneStep RT-PCR kit. Libraries were constructed in a second round of multiplex PCR, after which size selection and purification were performed. The libraries were sequenced on an Illumina HiSeq2000 using paired-end 100 bp reads. The authors' pipeline ran thus. Raw data were processed with SOAPnuke, discarding reads with adapters, uncalled bases, mean Phred below 15, or no exact constant-primer or identifier match. COPE v1.2.5 was used to merge the high-quality paired reads, and each unique nucleotide sequence was defined as a clonotype. Clonotypes were aligned to IMGT TRBV, TRBD and TRBJ reference segments using MiTCR v1.1. The analysis included only V-J combinations with a frequency above 0.0001, which together covered 99% to 99.2% of the repertoires. A TCS score was defined as the ratio between F50 (clonal expansion) and ExV (chaos), using BLOSUM62-based TCRdist between CDR3 peptides within each V-J. Welch's t-statistics and random forest reduced around 510 V-J features to roughly 13, which were used in a naive Bayes classifier (R e1071). TCRdb trimmed public reads at Q25 via fastp, called clones via MiXCR and kept in-frame beta chains. CDR3 protein duplicates are merged, each entry listing the most common genes and DNA. The V and J calls and clone size are TCRdb's, not the authors'. For this sample the table gives about 620,000 distinct CDR3 sequences, of which roughly 17% were detected only once. The ten largest clones capture less than 4.5% of the sample.

The sequence derives from a woman aged 25 to 39 with Graves' hyperthyroidism. Sequencing was performed on blood. The sequence joins TRBV7-9 to TRBJ2-1; a weak D assignment points to TRBD2 (5 bases agree). The sequenced DNA is TGTGCCAGCAGCTTACCCCTCGGGGATGAGCAGTTCTTC. Its translation is CASSLPLGDEQFF.